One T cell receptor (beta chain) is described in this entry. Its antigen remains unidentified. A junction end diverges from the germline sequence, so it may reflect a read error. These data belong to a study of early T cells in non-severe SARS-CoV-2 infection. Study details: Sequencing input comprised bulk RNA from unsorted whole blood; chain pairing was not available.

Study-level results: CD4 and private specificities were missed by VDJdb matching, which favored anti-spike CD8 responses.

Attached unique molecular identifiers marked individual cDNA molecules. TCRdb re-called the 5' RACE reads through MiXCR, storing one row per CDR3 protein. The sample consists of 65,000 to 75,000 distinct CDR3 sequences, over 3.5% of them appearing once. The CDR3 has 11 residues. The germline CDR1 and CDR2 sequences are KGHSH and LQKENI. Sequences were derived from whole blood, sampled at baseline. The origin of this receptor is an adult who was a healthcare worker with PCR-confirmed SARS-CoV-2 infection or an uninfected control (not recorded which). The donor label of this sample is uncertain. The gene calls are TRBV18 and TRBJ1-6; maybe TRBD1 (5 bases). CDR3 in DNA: TGTGCCAGCTCAGGGACGACCTTAAAACAATTT. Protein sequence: CASSGTTLKQF.